The 5 T cell receptor beta chains below were found in one sample sequenced in a study of post-analysis software for immune sequencing data. Every TCR beta cDNA library bore unique molecular identifiers. TCRdb analysed the PCR reads with MiXCR anew, one entry per CDR3 protein. The table shows hundreds of thousands of distinct CDR3 sequences, with 25% to 30% occurring only once. General study points: Compared with controls, patients had more of roughly five TRBV segments, including TRBV5-6, TRBV5-1 and TRBV20-1.

Their recognized antigens are unknown. The sample consisted of blood. Receptor source: a girl aged 10-17 years with multiple sclerosis.

The chain combines TRBV12-3 or TRBV12-4 with TRBJ1-1, with TRBD1 as a possible D gene (6 bases). With 2 bases removed from V and 1 base from J, the gap between germline ends came to 8 bases. The CDR3 consists of 14 residues. CDR3 residues: CASSLRGRNTEAFF. The DNA of the CDR3 is TGTGCCAGCAGTTTAAGGGGGAGGAACACTGAAGCTTTCTTT.

The chain is built from TRBV20-1 and TRBJ2-1; 13 nucleotides match TRBD2. Germline V lookup: CDR1 DFQATT, CDR2 SNEGSKA (reference sequence). V gave up 3 bases and J gave up 4 bases; unmatched junction bases: 9. The CDR3 spans 17 residues. The CDR3 region has the DNA TGCAGTGCTAGGAGACCGGGACTAGCGGGATCATACAATGAGCAGTTCTTC. This translates into CSARRPGLAGSYNEQFF.

There are a few counts of this clonotype. The V gene is TRBV12-3 or TRBV12-4, the J gene TRBJ1-1, with unresolved D. V was cut by 2 bases and J by 9 bases, with 13 bases left in between. This CDR3 comprises 13 residues. CDR3 residues: CASSLMSLPKAFF. DNA for the CDR3: TGTGCCAGCAGTTTAATGTCGCTTCCCAAAGCTTTCTTT.

The gene calls are TRBV29-1 and TRBJ2-3, with D tentatively TRBD1 (5 bases). Germline V gene lookup returns CDR1 SQVTM and CDR2 ANQGSEA. CDR3 length equals 14 residues. The V end lost 3 bases, the J end lost 4 bases, and 14 bases lay between the germline ends. CDR3 sequence (DNA): TGCAGCGTTGATTGGGCAGGGAAGGCAGATACGCAGTATTTT. This gives the protein CSVDWAGKADTQYF.

This chain links TRBV7-9 with TRBJ1-1; tentatively, D is TRBD1 (5 bases). Germline lookup yields CDR1 SEHNR and CDR2 FQNEAQ (reference sequence). This CDR3 comprises 16 residues. V lost 5 bases, J lost 5 bases, and 21 bases lay in between. In nucleotides, the CDR3 is TGTGCCAGCAGCCCGAGGGGTGGGGAGGGGACGACTGAAGCTTTCTTT. Amino acid sequence: CASSPRGGEGTTEAFF. The full variable domain, with the rest looked up from reference TRBV7-9 and TRBJ1-1, is DTGVSQNPRHKITKRGQNVTFRCDPISEHNRLYWYRQTLGQGPEFLTYFQNEAQLEKSRLLSDRFSAERPKGSFSTLEIQRTEQGDSAMYLCASSPRGGEGTTEAFFGQGTRLTVV.